The 6 T cell receptor beta chains in this list originate from one sample, sequenced in a study of control samples from healthy donors and cancer patients. The data were produced by immunoSEQ multiplex PCR, yet TCRdb's version contains in-frame clones alone and is incomplete. Of some 90,000 clones in the sample, around 86% were seen once. The sample was blood. The receptors come from a woman between 50 and 59 years old in good health.

This chain joins TRBV19 and TRBJ1-6; D is unresolved. V was pared by 0 bases and J by 5 bases, with 8 bases between. The CDR3 contains 15 residues. Germline CDR1 reads LNHDA; CDR2 reads SQIVND (reference sequence). The CDR3 DNA reads TGTGCCAGTAGTATAGATCGCGAGAATAATTCACCCCTCCACTTT. It codes for CASSIDRENNSPLHF.

The rearrangement joins TRBV5-4 to TRBJ2-7; D is perhaps TRBD2 (6 bases). The CDR3 is 14 residues long. The germline V gene has CDR1 SGHNT and CDR2 YYREEE (reference sequence). Trimming removed 2 bases from V and 2 bases from J, with 11 bases in between. CDR3 sequence (DNA): TGTGCCAGCAGCTTCCGCGGCGGGGCCTACGAGCAGTACTTC. It specifies CASSFRGGAYEQYF.

The V call is TRBV7-3, the J call TRBJ2-2; 8 nucleotides align to TRBD1. The CDR3 runs 16 residues. The trim removed 3 bases at V and 5 bases at J, leaving 8 bases unmatched. Germline V lookup: CDR1 SGHTA, CDR2 FQGTGA. In nucleotides, the CDR3 is TGTGCCAGCAGCTTTAGCCCAGGGGGCAGAACCGGGGAGCTGTTTTTT. Its translation is CASSFSPGGRTGELFF.

This rearrangement joins TRBV6-6 to TRBJ2-7; D not resolved. In germline, CDR1 is MNHNY, CDR2 SVGAGI (reference sequence). V lost 6 bases to trimming and J lost 5 bases, with 17 bases between them. The CDR3 covers 14 residues. Here the CDR3 DNA reads TGTGCCAGCAGCAATAACGTCCAGGCTCACGAGCAGTACTTC. Its translation is CASSNNVQAHEQYF.

The chain is built from TRBV14 and TRBJ2-6; 7 bases align to TRBD1. Trimming took 4 bases from V and 0 from J; bases not matched to a gene: 9. The CDR3 covers 18 residues. The germline gives CDR1 SGHDN, CDR2 FVKESK. The CDR3 spells CASSLRQGISSGANVLTF. DNA for the CDR3: TGTGCCAGCAGCCTCAGACAGGGAATAAGCTCTGGGGCCAACGTCCTGACTTTC.

The gene calls are TRBV28 and TRBJ1-1; TRBD1 aligns across 7 bases. Germline CDR1 is MDHEN and CDR2 is SYDVKM. This CDR3 is built from 15 residues. Trimming at V came to 6 bases and at J to 4 bases, leaving 11 bases not matched to a gene. This chain's CDR3 is CASRRTGSLSTEAFF. CDR3 coding DNA: TGTGCCAGCAGGAGGACAGGCAGTCTCAGCACTGAAGCTTTCTTT. Together with reference TRBV28 and TRBJ1-1, the CDR3 gives the full variable domain: DVKVTQSSRYLVKRTGEKVFLECVQDMDHENMFWYRQDPGLGLRLIYFSYDVKMKEKGDIPEGYSVSREKKERFSLILESASTNQTSMYLCASRRTGSLSTEAFFGQGTRLTVV.